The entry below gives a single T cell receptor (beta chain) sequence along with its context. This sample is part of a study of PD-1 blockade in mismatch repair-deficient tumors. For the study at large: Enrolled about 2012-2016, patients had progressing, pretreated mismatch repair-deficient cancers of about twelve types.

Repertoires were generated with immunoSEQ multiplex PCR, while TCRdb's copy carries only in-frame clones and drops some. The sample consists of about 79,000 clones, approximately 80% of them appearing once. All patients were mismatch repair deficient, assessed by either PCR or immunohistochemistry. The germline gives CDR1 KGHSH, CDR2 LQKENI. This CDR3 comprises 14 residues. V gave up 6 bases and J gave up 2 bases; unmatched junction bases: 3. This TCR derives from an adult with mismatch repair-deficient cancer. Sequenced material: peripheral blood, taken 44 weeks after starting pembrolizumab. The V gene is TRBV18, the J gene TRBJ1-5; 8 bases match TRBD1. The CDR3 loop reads CASSLTGGNQPQHF. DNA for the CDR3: TGTGCCAGCTCCCTGACAGGGGGCAATCAGCCCCAGCATTTT. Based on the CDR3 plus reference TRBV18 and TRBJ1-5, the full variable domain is NAGVMQNPRHLVRRRGQEARLRCSPMKGHSHVYWYRQLPEEGLKFMVYLQKENIIDESGMPKERFSAEFPKEGPSILRIQQVVRGDSAAYFCASSLTGGNQPQHFGDGTRLSIL.